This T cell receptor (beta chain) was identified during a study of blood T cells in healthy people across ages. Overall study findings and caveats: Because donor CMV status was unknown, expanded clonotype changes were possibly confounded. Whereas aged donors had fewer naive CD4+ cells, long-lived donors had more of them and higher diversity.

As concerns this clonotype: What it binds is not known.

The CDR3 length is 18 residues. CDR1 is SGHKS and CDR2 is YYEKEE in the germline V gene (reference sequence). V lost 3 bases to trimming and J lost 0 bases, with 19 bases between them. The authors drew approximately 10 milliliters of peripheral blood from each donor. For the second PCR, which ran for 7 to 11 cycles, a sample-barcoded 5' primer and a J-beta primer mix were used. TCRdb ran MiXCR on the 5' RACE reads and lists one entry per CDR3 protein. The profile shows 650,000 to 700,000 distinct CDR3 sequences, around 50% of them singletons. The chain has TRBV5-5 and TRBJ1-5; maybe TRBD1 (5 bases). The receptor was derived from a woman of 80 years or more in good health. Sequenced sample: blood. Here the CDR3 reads CASSSGFLWGGSNQPQHF. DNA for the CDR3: TGTGCCAGCAGCTCCGGGTTCCTCTGGGGGGGTAGCAATCAGCCCCAGCATTTT.